This T cell receptor beta chain was sequenced for a study of control samples from healthy donors and cancer patients. V lost 6 bases, J lost 2 bases, and 5 bases stayed unmatched. The germline V gene has CDR1 MGHDK and CDR2 SYGVNS. The CDR3 contains 16 residues. This table comes from immunoSEQ multiplex PCR, and its TCRdb copy is limited to in-frame clones, with some not included. The table includes around 200,000 clones, roughly 91% detected once. The receptor comes from a man younger than 35 in good health. Sequences were obtained from blood. This chain links TRBV25-1 with TRBJ2-1, with 12 bases fitting TRBD1. CDR3: CASRGTGGAAYNEQFF. CDR3 coding DNA: TGTGCCAGCAGAGGGACAGGGGGCGCGGCCTACAATGAGCAGTTCTTC. Full variable domain (missing parts from reference TRBV25-1 and TRBJ2-1): EADIYQTPRYLVIGTGKKITLECSQTMGHDKMYWYQQDPGMELHLIHYSYGVNSTEKGDLSSESTVSRIRTEHFPLTLESARPSHTSQYLCASRGTGGAAYNEQFFGPGTRLTVL.